This TCR beta chain is drawn from a study of lymphopenia after photon versus proton radiotherapy (dated by TCRdb to between 2019 and 2020). In the study overall: In patients with gastrointestinal tumors who developed high-grade lymphopenia, the study compared the immunological effects of photon radiation therapy with those of proton radiation therapy. The cohort comprised approximately 21 patients with gastrointestinal tumors who received either photon or proton therapy and then developed lymphopenia. The goal of the study was to describe how the two radiation modalities differ in their effects on the immune system. Results and caveats for the whole study, not just this receptor: After the lymphocyte count nadir, oligoclonal expansion, especially of CD8+ Temra cells, was observed in photon-treated repertoires, and the drop in diversity was driven by this expansion. The survival association was assessed only in patients who died, and better survival with proton therapy was presented by the authors as a possibility rather than a demonstrated result. Proton-treated patients stayed relatively stable during treatment, while photon-treated patients lost naive T cells and TCR diversity and gained effector/memory populations. Among patients across the cohort who died, overall survival time showed an inverse correlation with a larger post-nadir drop in TCR diversity.

CDR1 and CDR2 are read off the germline V gene as SGHTA and FQGNSA. Including the terminal cysteine and phenylalanine, the CDR3 comprises 11 residues. CDR3 DNA only is kept here, 33 bases in frame from base 1. V gives up 11 bases and J gives up 4 bases, and the segment between their germline ends measures 12 bases. Receptors were amplified or captured by the immunoSEQ multiplex PCR assay. Alongside multiparametric flow cytometry, deep sequencing of rearranged TCR beta loci was used to profile the T cell repertoires. TCRdb obtained this table from immuneACCESS and retained in-frame rearrangements with V and J assigned. These tables miss some clones; where compared with another copy, unresolved V genes account for less than half of the shortfall, and the remainder is unexplained. The sample has fewer than 25,000 clones on record, more than 75% of them singletons. Of the sample, roughly 24% is held by the ten largest clones.

With respect to this clone: Its target antigen remains unknown. There are no base qualities to consult, and no much larger clone falls within one base.

The V gene is TRBV7-2 and the J gene is TRBJ2-7; the D region is possibly TRBD1 or TRBD2, each matching across 5 bases. The receptor's source is a man aged 35 to 55 with gastric cancer. This specimen was peripheral blood, taken from a patient treated with photon-based radiotherapy. CDR3 reads: CAVGDDYEQYF. The bases read TGTGCCGTGGGGGATGATTACGAGCAGTACTTC.